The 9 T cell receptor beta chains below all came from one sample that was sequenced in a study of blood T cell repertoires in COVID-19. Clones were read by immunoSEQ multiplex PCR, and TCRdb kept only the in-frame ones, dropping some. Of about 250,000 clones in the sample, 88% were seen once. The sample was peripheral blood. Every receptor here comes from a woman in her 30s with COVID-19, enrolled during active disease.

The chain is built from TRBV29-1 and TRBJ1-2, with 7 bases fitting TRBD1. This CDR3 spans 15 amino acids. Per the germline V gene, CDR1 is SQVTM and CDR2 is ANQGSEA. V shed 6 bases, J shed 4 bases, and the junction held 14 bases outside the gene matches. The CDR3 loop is CSVPTARGYVYGYTF. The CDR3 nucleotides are TGCAGCGTCCCAACCGCCAGGGGGTATGTCTATGGCTACACCTTC.

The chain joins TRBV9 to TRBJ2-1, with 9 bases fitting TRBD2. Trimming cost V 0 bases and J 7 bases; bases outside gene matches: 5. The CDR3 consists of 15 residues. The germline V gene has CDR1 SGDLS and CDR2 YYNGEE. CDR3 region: CASSVGSGGRNEQFF. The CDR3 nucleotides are TGTGCCAGCAGCGTAGGGAGCGGGGGGAGGAATGAGCAGTTCTTC.

CDR3 residues: CARQGTNYGYTF. The CDR3 coding sequence is TGTGCCAGACAGGGCACGAACTATGGCTACACCTTC. This sequence joins TRBV2 and TRBJ1-2; D may be TRBD1 (6 bases). The CDR3 extends over 12 amino acids. The V end lost 9 bases, the J end lost 2 bases, and 10 bases lay between the germline ends. The germline V gene encodes CDR1 SNHLY and CDR2 FYNNEI. Full variable domain (remainder filled in from reference TRBV2 and TRBJ1-2): EPEVTQTPSHQVTQMGQEVILRCVPISNHLYFYWYRQILGQKVEFLVSFYNNEISEKSEIFDDQFSVERPDGSNFTLKIRSTKLEDSAMYFCARQGTNYGYTFGSGTRLTVV.

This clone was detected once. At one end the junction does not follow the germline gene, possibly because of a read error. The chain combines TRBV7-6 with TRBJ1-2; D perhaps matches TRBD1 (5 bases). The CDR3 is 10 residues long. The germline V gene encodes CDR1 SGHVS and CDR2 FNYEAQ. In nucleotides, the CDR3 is TGTGCCAGCAGCTCGGAACAGGTCGCCTTC. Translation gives CASSSEQVAF. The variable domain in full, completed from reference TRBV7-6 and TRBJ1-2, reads GAGVSQSPRYKVTKRGQDVALRCDPISGHVSLYWYRQALGQGPEFLTYFNYEAQQDKSGLPNDRFSAERPEGSISTLTIQRTEQRDSAMYRCASSSEQVAFGSGTRLTVV.

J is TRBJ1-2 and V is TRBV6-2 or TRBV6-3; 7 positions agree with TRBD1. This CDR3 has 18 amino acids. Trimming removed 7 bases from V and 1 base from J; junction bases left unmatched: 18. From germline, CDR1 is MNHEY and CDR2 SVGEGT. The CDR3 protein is CASTPGGGGSFHNYGYTF. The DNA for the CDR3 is TGTGCCAGCACCCCCGGTGGAGGGGGCTCCTTCCATAACTATGGCTACACCTTC.

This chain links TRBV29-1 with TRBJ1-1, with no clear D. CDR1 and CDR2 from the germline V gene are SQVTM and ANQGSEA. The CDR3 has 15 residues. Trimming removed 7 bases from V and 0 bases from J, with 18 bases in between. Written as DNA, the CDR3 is TGCAGCGCCCCGCGCCCGGGTCGGATGAACACTGAAGCTTTCTTT. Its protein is CSAPRPGRMNTEAFF.

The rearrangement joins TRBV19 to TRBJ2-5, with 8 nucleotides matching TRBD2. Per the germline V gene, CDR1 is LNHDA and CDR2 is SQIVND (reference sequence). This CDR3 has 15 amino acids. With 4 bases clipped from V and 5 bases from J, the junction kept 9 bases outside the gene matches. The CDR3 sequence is CASSKTGGRAETQYF. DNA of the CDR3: TGTGCCAGTAGTAAAACGGGGGGGCGGGCTGAGACCCAGTACTTC.

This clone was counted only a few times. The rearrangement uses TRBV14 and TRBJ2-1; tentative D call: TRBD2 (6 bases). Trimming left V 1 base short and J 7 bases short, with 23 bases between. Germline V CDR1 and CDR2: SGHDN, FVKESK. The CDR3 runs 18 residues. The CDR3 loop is CASSQVSLARPTGNEQFF. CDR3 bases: TGTGCCAGCAGCCAAGTCTCTCTAGCGCGACCCACTGGGAATGAGCAGTTCTTC.

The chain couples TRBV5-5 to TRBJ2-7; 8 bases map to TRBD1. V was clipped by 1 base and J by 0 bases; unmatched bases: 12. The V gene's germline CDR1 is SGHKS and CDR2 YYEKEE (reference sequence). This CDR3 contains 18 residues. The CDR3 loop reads CASSLSRGLILSSYEQYF. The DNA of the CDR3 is TGTGCCAGCAGCTTGTCCAGGGGGCTTATCCTAAGCTCCTACGAGCAGTACTTC.